The entry below describes one T cell receptor (beta chain). Primed by a sample-barcoded 5' primer and a J-beta primer mix, a second PCR proceeded for about 6 to 12 cycles. A template-switch adaptor containing 12 random nucleotides labeled each cDNA molecule. MiXCR, applied by TCRdb to the 5' RACE reads, yields one record per CDR3 protein. Seen here are 600,000 to 1,000,000 distinct CDR3 sequences, roughly 25% observed once, and the top ten hold approximately 4%. The CDR3 runs to 18 residues. The junction had 19 bases not matched to a gene; V was cut back by 2 bases and J by 3 bases. In germline, CDR1 is SQVTM, CDR2 ANQGSEA. This sample was included in a study of blood T cells in healthy people across ages. This sample was also put to use in a study of T cells of mothers and their children. This second report adds: Study donors consisted of three healthy Caucasian mothers and their six children. Extracted RNA, in its entirety, went into cDNA synthesis at around 1.4 ug per 15 ul.

The chain couples TRBV29-1 to TRBJ2-7; 7 bases align to TRBD2. Sequencing was carried out using blood. The clonotype originates from a boy under 18 in good health. The DNA for the CDR3 is TGCAGCGTTGAAATAAGCGGGGACTCTACCACCCAATTCTACGAGCAGTACTTC. As protein: CSVEISGDSTTQFYEQYF.